Following are 21 T cell receptor beta chains from one sample sequenced in a study of blood T cell repertoires in COVID-19. TCRdb's copy holds only in-frame clones and misses some; the assay was immunoSEQ multiplex PCR. The data show approximately 44,000 clones, with 90% to 95% seen just once and 0.37% held by the top ten. The specimen was peripheral blood. The source is a man in his forties or fifties with COVID-19, enrolled during active disease.

V and J are TRBV10-3 and TRBJ1-5, with TRBD1 as a possible D gene (6 bases). Germline-derived CDR1 and CDR2 are ENHRY and SYGVKD. The CDR3 length is 13 residues. The V end lost 7 bases, the J end lost 0 bases, and 7 bases lay between the germline ends. DNA of the CDR3: TGTGCCATCACAGGGGATAGCAATCAGCCCCAGCATTTT. Translation gives CAITGDSNQPQHF.

The chain employs TRBV5-4 and TRBJ1-4, with no clear D. CDR1 is SGHNT and CDR2 is YYREEE in the germline V gene (reference sequence). Trimming shortened V by 1 base and J by 7 bases, and 17 bases separated the two germline ends. The CDR3 runs to 16 residues. The CDR3 nucleotides read TGTGCCAGCAGCTTGAGCGGCGACGGTGGTGGTGAAAAACTGTTTTTT. Protein: CASSLSGDGGGEKLFF.

The chain combines TRBV18 with TRBJ1-1; 7 bases map to TRBD1. Looked up from germline, CDR1 is KGHSH and CDR2 is LQKENI. The CDR3 has 13 amino acids. V was clipped by 0 bases and J by 9 bases; unmatched bases: 4. DNA for the CDR3: TGTGCCAGCTCACCACCGTCGACAGGGCAAGCTTTCTTT. It encodes CASSPPSTGQAFF.

J is TRBJ2-3 and V is TRBV28; D unresolved. The CDR3 extends over 16 amino acids. V was pared by 5 bases and J by 4 bases, with 19 bases between. Per germline, CDR1 MDHEN and CDR2 SYDVKM. The CDR3, as DNA: TGTGCCAGCAGTGAGCGAAGTTTCTCCTCGTCAGATACGCAGTATTTT. It translates to CASSERSFSSSDTQYF.

The chain employs TRBV19 and TRBJ1-5; the match to TRBD1 covers 8 bases. V was clipped by 7 bases and J by 4 bases; unmatched bases: 9. The CDR3 contains 15 residues. Germline V gene data show CDR1 as LNHDA and CDR2 as SQIVND (reference sequence). This CDR3 is CASTGDRGENQPQHF. The CDR3 coding sequence is TGTGCCAGTACCGGCGACAGGGGCGAGAATCAGCCCCAGCATTTT.

The V gene is TRBV28, the J gene TRBJ2-5; TRBD1 matches at 8 bases. V gave up 5 bases and J gave up 1 base; unmatched junction bases: 6. Germline CDR1 and CDR2: MDHEN and SYDVKM. The CDR3 totals 15 residues. CDR3 sequence reads: CASSLIGQGQETQYF. The CDR3 region has the DNA TGTGCCAGCAGTCTTATAGGACAGGGCCAAGAGACCCAGTACTTC.

This clone was recorded a few times. The chain is built from TRBV10-2 and TRBJ2-2; 7 bases are a match to TRBD2. Looked up from germline, CDR1 is WSHSY and CDR2 is SAAADI. The CDR3 has 14 residues. V lost 8 bases, J lost 7 bases, and 10 bases stayed unmatched. CDR3 bases: TGCGCCAGCGGTTGGAGCGGGAACGGCGGGGAGCTGTTTTTT. Protein sequence: CASGWSGNGGELFF.

The V gene is TRBV19, the J gene TRBJ2-1, with 11 bases that match TRBD2. The CDR3 has 16 amino acids. Germline trimming cut 4 bases from V and 1 base from J; bases unmatched to any gene: 3. CDR1 and CDR2 from the germline V gene are LNHDA and SQIVND (reference sequence). The CDR3 sequence: CASSRLAGGSYNEQFF. The CDR3 region has the DNA TGTGCCAGTAGTAGGCTAGCGGGAGGTTCCTACAATGAGCAGTTCTTC.

This chain links TRBV7-3 with TRBJ2-1; TRBD1 might be the D (5 bases). The V end lost 5 bases, the J end lost 2 bases, and 13 bases lay between the germline ends. CDR1 is SGHTA, CDR2 FQGTGA, per germline. The CDR3 loop spans 15 amino acids. The CDR3 region is CASSHDSFAYNEQFF. The CDR3 bases are TGTGCCAGCAGCCATGACAGCTTCGCCTACAATGAGCAGTTCTTC.

The chain couples TRBV5-4 to TRBJ2-7, with a possible D match to TRBD2 (6 bases). V gave up 2 bases and J gave up 3 bases, with 12 bases separating them. The CDR3 is 14 residues long. Germline V gene lookup returns CDR1 SGHNT and CDR2 YYREEE (reference sequence). CDR3 sequence (DNA): TGTGCCAGCAGCTTCGGGACTCGGGACTACGAGCAGTACTTC. It yields the protein CASSFGTRDYEQYF.

The V call is TRBV7-2, the J call TRBJ2-5; perhaps TRBD1 as D (6 bases). This CDR3 contains 15 residues. V gave up 1 base and J gave up 1 base, with 10 bases separating them. Per germline, CDR1 SGHTA and CDR2 FQGNSA. Here the CDR3 DNA reads TGTGCCAGCAGCTTAGTTGTAGGGGGCCAAGAGACCCAGTACTTC. Translation gives CASSLVVGGQETQYF.

The chain employs TRBV28 and TRBJ2-3, with D maybe TRBD1 (6 bases). Per germline, CDR1 MDHEN and CDR2 SYDVKM. The CDR3 totals 14 residues. V lost 8 bases and J 6 bases, leaving 18 bases between the germline ends. This CDR3 reads CASGTPGARDTQYF. Written as DNA, the CDR3 is TGTGCCAGCGGTACCCCAGGGGCCCGGGATACGCAGTATTTT.

The chain joins TRBV19 to TRBJ2-7, with TRBD2 as a possible D gene (6 bases). From germline, CDR1 is LNHDA and CDR2 SQIVND (reference sequence). Deletions cut 5 bases from V and 2 bases from J, with 10 bases between. The CDR3 totals 13 residues. For the CDR3, the DNA is TGTGCCAGTAGTTTAGGAGGGCCCTACGAGCAGTACTTC. It translates to CASSLGGPYEQYF.

This clone was seen once. The chain couples TRBV7-3 to TRBJ2-2; tentative D call: TRBD1 (6 bases). Trimming shortened V by 5 bases and J by 4 bases, and 17 bases separated the two germline ends. CDR3 length: 16 residues. Germline CDR1 reads SGHTA; CDR2 reads FQGTGA. In DNA form, the CDR3 reads TGTGCCAGCAGCCGAACAGGGATCGGTGGCACCGGGGAGCTGTTTTTT. Its translation is CASSRTGIGGTGELFF. Full variable domain (remainder filled in from reference TRBV7-3 and TRBJ2-2): GAGVSQTPSNKVTEKGKYVELRCDPISGHTALYWYRQSLGQGPEFLIYFQGTGAADDSGLPNDRFFAVRPEGSVSTLKIQRTERGDSAVYLCASSRTGIGGTGELFFGEGSRLTVL.

This chain uses TRBV9 with TRBJ2-2; D gene unclear. CDR3 length: 15 amino acids. Trimming cost V 0 bases and J 3 bases, with 9 bases left between them. Germline V gene lookup returns CDR1 SGDLS and CDR2 YYNGEE. The DNA of the CDR3 is TGTGCCAGCAGCGTAGTTGTCGGAGACACCGGGGAGCTGTTTTTT. Its protein is CASSVVVGDTGELFF.

This clone was counted a single time. The chain carries TRBV5-5 and TRBJ2-7, with 9 bases matching TRBD1. After removal of 4 bases from V and 4 bases from J, the junction contained 6 bases not matched to a gene. The CDR3 contains 14 residues. Germline CDR1 is SGHKS and CDR2 is YYEKEE (reference sequence). CDR3 loop: CASSPGDRAYEQYF. In nucleotides, the CDR3 is TGTGCCAGCAGCCCGGGGGACAGGGCGTACGAGCAGTACTTC. Filled out from reference TRBV5-5 and TRBJ2-7, the complete variable domain reads DAGVTQSPTHLIKTRGQQVTLRCSPISGHKSVSWYQQVLGQGPQFIFQYYEKEERGRGNFPDRFSARQFPNYSSELNVNALLLGDSALYLCASSPGDRAYEQYFGPGTRLTVT.

The rearrangement uses TRBV4-3 and TRBJ2-7; unclear D gene. Germline CDR1 LGHNA, CDR2 YSLEER. Trimming removed 6 bases at V and 0 bases at J, with 12 bases between. The CDR3 covers 14 residues. The CDR3 DNA is TGCGCCAGCAGTCGTCTAAGAGCCTCCTACGAGCAGTACTTC. It encodes CASSRLRASYEQYF.

This CDR3 reads CASSSPWGGTDTQYF. The CDR3 nucleotides are TGTGCCAGCAGTTCCCCCTGGGGGGGCACAGATACGCAGTATTTT. This chain links TRBV27 with TRBJ2-3; D is possibly TRBD2 (6 bases). Germline assignment: CDR1 MNHEY and CDR2 SMNVEV (reference sequence). This CDR3 spans 15 amino acids. Deletions cut 4 bases from V and 1 base from J, with 12 bases between.

The chain recombines TRBV28 with TRBJ1-4; 7 nucleotides align to TRBD1. Germline V CDR1 and CDR2: MDHEN, SYDVKM. This CDR3 contains 12 residues. V was pared by 9 bases and J by 7 bases, with 5 bases of the junction left unmatched. Written as DNA, the CDR3 is TGTGCCAGTACAAGGGGGCCTGAAAAACTGTTTTTT. Translating it yields CASTRGPEKLFF. The complete variable domain, with remaining parts taken from reference TRBV28 and TRBJ1-4, reads DVKVTQSSRYLVKRTGEKVFLECVQDMDHENMFWYRQDPGLGLRLIYFSYDVKMKEKGDIPEGYSVSREKKERFSLILESASTNQTSMYLCASTRGPEKLFFGSGTQLSVL.

The genes are TRBV19 and TRBJ1-1; 9 bases are a match to TRBD1. V gave up 5 bases and J gave up 14 bases; unmatched junction bases: 15. CDR3 length: 14 amino acids. Germline CDR1 and CDR2: LNHDA and SQIVND (reference sequence). The CDR3 DNA reads as TGTGCCAGTAGTCCACAGGGGGCCCGAACACTGAAGTTCTTT. Protein: CASSPQGARTLKFF.

This clone was seen a handful of times. This rearrangement joins TRBV7-2 to TRBJ2-7, with a tentative D call TRBD2 (7 bases). CDR3 length equals 14 residues. CDR1 is SGHTA, CDR2 FQGNSA, per germline. Trimming pared 0 bases from V and 8 bases from J, leaving 14 bases between. The CDR3 here is CASSLAVSGGKQYF. In DNA form, the CDR3 reads TGTGCCAGCAGCTTAGCAGTTTCGGGGGGCAAGCAGTACTTC.